The entry below gives a single TCR beta chain sequence along with its context. Its antigen is as yet unknown. J was trimmed by 6 bases and V by 3 bases; bases with no gene match: 4. Germline assignment: CDR1 SGHDN and CDR2 FVKESK. The CDR3 has 13 amino acids. This specimen comes from a study of cytomegalovirus exposure and HLA in healthy donors. The study's findings and limits: Cytomegalovirus-associated status was assigned to 164 TCR beta chains. Specificity for CMV antigens was confirmed in vitro for a few of the CMV-associated chains.

The PCR ran on 60 Vbeta and 13 Jbeta primers. Here immunoSEQ multiplex PCR was the method, and the copy in TCRdb shows in-frame clones only, minus some. The table includes about 80,000 clones, roughly 80% detected once. The chain recombines TRBV14 with TRBJ2-7; TRBD2 aligns across 8 bases. The sequenced material came from PBMCs. This TCR was recovered from a woman in her thirties or forties in good health and CMV-seropositive. CDR3 sequence (DNA): TGTGCCAGCAGCCAGGGACTAGTAGGCGAGCAGTACTTC. It codes for CASSQGLVGEQYF.